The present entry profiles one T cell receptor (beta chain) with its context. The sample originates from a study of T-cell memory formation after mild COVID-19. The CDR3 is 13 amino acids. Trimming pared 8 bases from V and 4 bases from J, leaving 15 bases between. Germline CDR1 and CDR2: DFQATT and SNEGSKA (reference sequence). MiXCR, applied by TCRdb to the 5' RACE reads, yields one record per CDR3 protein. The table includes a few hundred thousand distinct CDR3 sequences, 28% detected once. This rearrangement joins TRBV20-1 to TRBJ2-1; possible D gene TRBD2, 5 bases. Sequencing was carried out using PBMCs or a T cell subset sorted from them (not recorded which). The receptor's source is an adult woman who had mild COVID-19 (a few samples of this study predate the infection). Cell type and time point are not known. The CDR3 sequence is CSSGDFRYNEQFF. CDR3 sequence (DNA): TGCAGTTCCGGGGATTTTCGTTACAATGAGCAGTTCTTC.